This record covers a single T cell receptor beta chain. Its specific antigen is unknown. Per-nucleotide qualities are absent, and no much larger clonotype sits a single base away. Reading from cysteine to phenylalanine, the CDR3 counts 16 amino acids. The CDR3 DNA has 48 bases and is translated from base 1. Trimming removed 2 bases from V and 1 base from J, leaving 14 bases between the germline ends. Per the germline V gene, MNHNS is the CDR1 and SASEGT is the CDR2. Libraries were made using the immunoSEQ multiplex PCR assay. TCRdb took this table from immuneACCESS and kept in-frame rearrangements with V and J called. Such tables lack part of the clones; where checked against another copy, unresolved V genes explain under half of the gap, and the rest is unexplained. Present in this sample are just over 55,000 clones, around 90% of which were seen just once. Around 3.5% of the sample lies in the top ten.

This sample stems from a study of T cell changes during pregnancy in multiple sclerosis (dated by TCRdb to 2018 to 2020). With regard to the full study: Changes in the T cell repertoire over the course of pregnancy were examined in this study in women with multiple sclerosis.

The V and J genes are TRBV6-1 and TRBJ1-1; the D gene assignment is ambiguous. This specimen was peripheral blood, taken after pregnancy. This sequence was found in a female donor in good health, enrolled as a control in a pregnancy study. The CDR3 here reads CASSEYNTISNTEAFF. The sequence in DNA is TGTGCCAGCAGTGAATATAACACCATTTCGAACACTGAAGCTTTCTTT.